The 11 T cell receptor beta chains below all came from one sample that was sequenced in a study of shared clonotypes between healthy human individuals. In the naive CD8 group, cells lacked CD45RO and were positively selected for CCR7, so terminally differentiated effector memory CD45RA+ cells were left out. Measured with immunoSEQ multiplex PCR; TCRdb has only the in-frame clones, and not every one. Seen here are approximately 840,000 clones, roughly 96% observed once, and the top ten hold under 0.25%. The material sequenced was naive CD8+ T cells sorted from blood. These receptors came from a man aged 30 to 45 in good health.

The chain combines TRBV27 with TRBJ2-2, with D uncertain. With 8 bases removed from V and 1 base from J, the gap between germline ends came to 8 bases. The germline CDR1 and CDR2 sequences are MNHEY and SMNVEV (reference sequence). The length of the CDR3 is 13 residues. DNA for the CDR3: TGTGCCAGCCGACCCGTGAACACCGGGGAGCTGTTTTTT. Translated, it gives CASRPVNTGELFF.

This chain joins TRBV6-5 and TRBJ2-3; tentative D call: TRBD1 (6 bases). V was pared by 6 bases and J by 7 bases, with 8 bases between. The CDR3 length is 11 residues. CDR1 and CDR2 (germline): MNHEY, SVGAGI. The CDR3 spells CASRGANTQYF. The CDR3 coding sequence is TGTGCCAGCAGGGGGGCAAATACGCAGTATTTT.

This clone came up once. The chain uses TRBV5-1 and TRBJ1-5; 7 bases map to TRBD1. Trimming at V came to 0 bases and at J to 3 bases, leaving 3 bases not matched to a gene. The CDR3 runs to 15 residues. Germline V gene data show CDR1 as SGHRS and CDR2 as YFSETQ. CDR3 sequence (DNA): TGCGCCAGCAGCTTGGACAGGGGCCCCAATCAGCCCCAGCATTTT. It encodes CASSLDRGPNQPQHF.

V usage is TRBV2 and J usage is TRBJ1-2; tentative D call: TRBD1 (5 bases). V lost 8 bases and J 4 bases, leaving 14 bases between the germline ends. CDR1 is SNHLY, CDR2 FYNNEI, per germline. The CDR3 is made up of 13 amino acids. The CDR3 spells CASLDGARYGYTF. The CDR3 nucleotides read TGTGCCAGCCTTGATGGGGCCCGCTATGGCTACACCTTC.

In nucleotides, the CDR3 is TGTGCCAGCAGTTTAAATAGGCGCACAGATACGCAGTATTTT. This sequence encodes CASSLNRRTDTQYF. The V gene is TRBV27, the J gene TRBJ2-3; no firm D call. The CDR3 is made up of 14 amino acids. Per the germline V gene, CDR1 is MNHEY and CDR2 is SMNVEV (reference sequence). Trimming shortened V by 2 bases and J by 1 base, and 7 bases separated the two germline ends.

The chain combines TRBV18 with TRBJ2-1, with a tentative D call TRBD2 (5 bases). The CDR3 is 16 residues long. Trimming cost V 0 bases and J 4 bases, with 13 bases left between them. Germline values: CDR1 KGHSH, CDR2 LQKENI. CDR3 DNA sequence: TGTGCCAGCTCACCACCCGGCGGGCCCCCATACAATGAGCAGTTCTTC. Translating gives CASSPPGGPPYNEQFF.

In regard to this clone: Different DNA sequences within this sample yield the same CDR3. V gene TRBV4-1 combines with J gene TRBJ2-2, with D unclear. Germline CDR1 and CDR2: MGHRA and YSYEKL. V shed 0 bases and J shed 4 bases, with 9 bases lying between them. This CDR3 comprises 15 residues. CDR3 in DNA: TGCGCCAGCAGCCAAGATTCTGGCGGCACCGGGGAGCTGTTTTTT. Protein product: CASSQDSGGTGELFF.

This chain joins TRBV7-8 and TRBJ2-1, with 13 bases that match TRBD2. V dropped 4 bases and J dropped 13; count of bases not matched to a gene: 4. This CDR3 comprises 13 residues. Germline-derived CDR1 and CDR2 are SGHVS and FQNEAQ. The CDR3 protein is CASSSGLAGHQFF. DNA of the CDR3: TGTGCCAGCAGCTCGGGACTAGCGGGACACCAGTTCTTC.

Details on this clone: The sample carries other DNA sequences with the same CDR3. The rearrangement uses TRBV19 and TRBJ2-7; TRBD1 might be the D (5 bases). This CDR3 comprises 14 residues. The germline V and J ends were trimmed by 2 bases and 0 bases, with 8 bases remaining between them. Germline V gene data show CDR1 as LNHDA and CDR2 as SQIVND (reference sequence). This CDR3 reads CASSILDSSYEQYF. In DNA form, the CDR3 reads TGTGCCAGTAGTATACTCGACAGCTCCTACGAGCAGTACTTC.

The chain couples TRBV5-5 to TRBJ1-4, with D possibly TRBD1 on 6 matching bases. Germline V gene sequence: CDR1 SGHKS, CDR2 YYEKEE (reference sequence). Trimming left V 0 bases short and J 3 bases short, with 15 bases between. The CDR3 covers 17 residues. The CDR3 bases are TGTGCCAGCAGCTTGGATACAGGGAGGAGAGCTAATGAAAAACTGTTTTTT. This translates into CASSLDTGRRANEKLFF.

This clone was seen a single time. The chain carries TRBV7-8 and TRBJ2-7; TRBD2 is a possible D gene (6 bases). The germline V and J ends were trimmed by 1 base and 1 base, with 11 bases remaining between them. Looked up from germline, CDR1 is SGHVS and CDR2 is FQNEAQ. The CDR3 extends over 15 amino acids. The CDR3: CASSLEASVSYEQYF. The CDR3 region has the DNA TGTGCCAGCAGCTTAGAGGCTAGCGTATCCTACGAGCAGTACTTC.